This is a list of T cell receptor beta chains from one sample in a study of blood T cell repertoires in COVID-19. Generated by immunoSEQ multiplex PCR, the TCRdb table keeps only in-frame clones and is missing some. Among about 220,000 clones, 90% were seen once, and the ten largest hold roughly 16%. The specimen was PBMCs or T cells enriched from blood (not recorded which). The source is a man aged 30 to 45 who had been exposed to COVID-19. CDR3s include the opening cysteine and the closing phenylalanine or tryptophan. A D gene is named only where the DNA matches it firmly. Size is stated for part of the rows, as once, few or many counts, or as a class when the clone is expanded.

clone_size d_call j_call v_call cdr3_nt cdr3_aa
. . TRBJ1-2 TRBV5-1 TGCGCCAGCAGCTTGTTGGGGCAGACCAGTTTCTATGGCTACACCTTC CASSLLGQTSFYGYTF
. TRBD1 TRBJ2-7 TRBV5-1 TGCGCCAGCAGCTTGGACAGGGGGCCCTACGAGCAGTACTTC CASSLDRGPYEQYF
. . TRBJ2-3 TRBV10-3 TGTGCCATCAGTGATCGAGCCTACACAGATACGCAGTATTTT CAISDRAYTDTQYF
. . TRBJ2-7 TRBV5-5 TGTGCCAGCAGCTTGGCCTTCGTAACCTACGAGCAGTACTTC CASSLAFVTYEQYF
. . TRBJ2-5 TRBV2 TGTGCCAGCAGTGAAGGCAGGGAGGCGGAGACCCAGTACTTC CASSEGREAETQYF
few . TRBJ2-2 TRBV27 TGTGCCAGCAGTTTACGACCGGGGGACGGGGAGCTGTTTTTT CASSLRPGDGELFF
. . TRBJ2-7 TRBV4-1 TGCGCCAGCAGCCAAGAATCCGCAGGGAAGGTCTACGAGCAGTACTTC CASSQESAGKVYEQYF
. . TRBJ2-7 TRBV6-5 TGTGCCAGCAGTTCAGGGCTAAGGGCTTTCTCCTACGAGCAGTACTTC CASSSGLRAFSYEQYF
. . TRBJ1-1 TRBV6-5 TGTGCCAGCAGTTCCGGGACAGAAGCTTTCTTT CASSSGTEAFF
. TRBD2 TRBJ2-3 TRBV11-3 TGTGCCAGCAGCTTAGAAGGAGGCGGGGGGGAACACACAGATACGCAGTATTTT CASSLEGGGGEHTDTQYF
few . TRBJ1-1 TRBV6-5 TGTGCCAGCAGCCTCAAACCGGAAGGGAGCACTGAAGCTTTCTTT CASSLKPEGSTEAFF
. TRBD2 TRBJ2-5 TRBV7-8 TGTGCCAGCAGCCCTCTACTAGCGGGGCGGGGTCCAGAGACCCAGTACTTC CASSPLLAGRGPETQYF
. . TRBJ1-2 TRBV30 TGTGCCTCCAGGGAGGAGTATGGCTACACCTTC CASREEYGYTF
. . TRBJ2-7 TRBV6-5 TGTGCCAGCAGTTACTTCTGGGGGCCCCGGAATCGGGAGCAGTACTTC CASSYFWGPRNREQYF
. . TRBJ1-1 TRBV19 TGTGCCAGTCTCTTAGGGAGGGGGACTGAAGCTTTCTTT CASLLGRGTEAFF
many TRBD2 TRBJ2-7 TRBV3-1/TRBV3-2 TGTGCCAGCAGCCCATCTAGCGGGGGGAGATACGAGCAGTACTTC CASSPSSGGRYEQYF
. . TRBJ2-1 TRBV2 TGTGCCAGCAGTCCGGATGTTGAGGTGGATGAGCAGTTCTTC CASSPDVEVDEQFF
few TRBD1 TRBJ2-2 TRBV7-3 TGTGCCAGTAGCAGGGGGTCCGGGGAGCTGTTTTTT CASSRGSGELFF
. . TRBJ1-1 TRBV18 TGTGCCAGCTCACCGGCTCAAGGAGCGGCAAACACTGAAGCTTTCTTT CASSPAQGAANTEAFF
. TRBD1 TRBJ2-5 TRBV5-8 TGTGCCAGCAGCGGTGACAGGGAGATTGAGACCCAGTACTTC CASSGDREIETQYF
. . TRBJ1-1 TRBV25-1 TGTGCCAGCAGTCCACAACCCCCACAGCGGGGGAGGACTGAAGCTTTCTTT CASSPQPPQRGRTEAFF
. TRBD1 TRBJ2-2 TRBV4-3 TGCGCCAGCAGGGAAAGGGACAGGGTGTCCGGGGAGCTGTTTTTT CASRERDRVSGELFF
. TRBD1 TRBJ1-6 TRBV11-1 TGTGCCAGCAGCTTATCCCTGGACAGGGCTGACTCACCCCTCCACTTT CASSLSLDRADSPLHF
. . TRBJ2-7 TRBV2 TGTGCCAGCAGTGAAGTTGGGGCGGTAGCCTACGAGCAGTACTTC CASSEVGAVAYEQYF
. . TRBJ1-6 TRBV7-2 TGTGCCAGCAGCTTAGTGGCAGGATTCAATTCACCCCTCCACTTT CASSLVAGFNSPLHF
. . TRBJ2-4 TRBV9 TGTGCCAGCAGCGCCTCTTTAGCCAAAAACATTCAGTACTTC CASSASLAKNIQYF
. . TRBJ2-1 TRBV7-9 TGTGCCAGCAGCTTCGGGGGTGGGTCCTACAATGAGCAGTTCTTC CASSFGGGSYNEQFF
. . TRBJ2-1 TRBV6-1 TGTGCCAGCAGTGAACAGGTACACAATGAGCAGTTCTTC CASSEQVHNEQFF
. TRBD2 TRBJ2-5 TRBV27 TGTGCCAGCAGTTTTAAGCGGGGGGTAATAGGAGAGACCCAGTACTTC CASSFKRGVIGETQYF
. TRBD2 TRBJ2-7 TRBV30 TGTGCCTGGAGTCGGGAGGGGGGGCTCTACGAGCAGTACTTC CAWSREGGLYEQYF
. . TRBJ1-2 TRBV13 TGTGCCAGCCCCTGGGACTCTCGTGGCTATGGCTACACCTTC CASPWDSRGYGYTF